This T cell receptor beta chain was sequenced for a study of cytomegalovirus exposure and HLA in healthy donors. PCR employed 60 Vbeta and 13 Jbeta primers. TCRdb's table, derived via immunoSEQ multiplex PCR, lists solely in-frame clones and lacks some. Among under 100,000 clones listed, 55% to 65% were seen once. Germline loops: CDR1 MNHEY, CDR2 SVGAGI. V dropped 5 bases and J dropped 5; count of bases not matched to a gene: 12. This CDR3 comprises 15 residues. This sequence originates from a woman between 40 and 50 years old in good health and CMV-seropositive. Sequenced sample: PBMCs. The rearrangement links TRBV6-5 to TRBJ2-7, with 7 bases matching TRBD2. The CDR3 sequence: CASSPMGGTGNEQYF. The CDR3 region has the DNA TGTGCCAGCAGTCCGATGGGAGGGACCGGCAACGAGCAGTACTTC.